What follows is one TCR beta chain and its context. These data belong to a study of blood T cell repertoires in COVID-19. Generated by immunoSEQ multiplex PCR, the TCRdb table keeps only in-frame clones and is missing some. The profile shows about 140,000 clones, approximately 80% of them singletons. Input material: PBMCs or T cells enriched from blood (not recorded which). The receptor comes from a man between 65 and 85 years old who had been exposed to COVID-19.

The CDR3, as DNA: TGTGCCAGCAGTAGACAGGGCCTAATGAACACTGAAGCTTTCTTT. The encoded protein is CASSRQGLMNTEAFF. The chain links TRBV6-5 to TRBJ1-1; 7 positions agree with TRBD1. The V gene's germline CDR1 is MNHEY and CDR2 SVGAGI. Trimming removed 5 bases from V and 0 bases from J; junction bases left unmatched: 6. The CDR3 length is 15 residues.